These 3 T cell receptor beta chains originate from one sample sequenced in a study of OX40 agonist ivuxolimab in advanced cancers. Libraries were prepared by immunoSEQ multiplex PCR; TCRdb keeps only in-frame clonotypes and omits some of them. Here the sample spans tens of thousands of clones, around 90% being singletons. This material consisted of CD4+ or CD8+ T cells sorted from blood, taken in a trial of the OX40 agonist ivuxolimab. These receptors all come from an adult with an advanced solid tumor such as melanoma, head and neck, liver or kidney cancer.

The chain combines TRBV7-9 with TRBJ2-1, with D perhaps TRBD1 or TRBD2 (7 bases each). The germline V gene encodes CDR1 SEHNR and CDR2 FQNEAQ (reference sequence). The CDR3 loop spans 14 amino acids. Trimming stripped 1 base from V and 9 bases from J, with 13 bases between. This CDR3 is CASSLVSGGAEQFF. CDR3 sequence (DNA): TGTGCCAGCAGCTTAGTGTCAGGGGGGGCTGAGCAGTTCTTC.

The V call is TRBV19, the J call TRBJ2-2, with D perhaps TRBD2 (5 bases). From germline, CDR1 is LNHDA and CDR2 SQIVND (reference sequence). This CDR3 has 14 residues. V dropped 7 bases and J dropped 0 bases, with 9 bases sitting between them. CDR3 amino acids: CASTPAANTGELFF. DNA of the CDR3: TGTGCCAGTACTCCAGCGGCGAACACCGGGGAGCTGTTTTTT.

V usage is TRBV7-9 and J usage is TRBJ2-3; 9 nucleotides match TRBD1. Germline CDR1 reads SEHNR; CDR2 reads FQNEAQ (reference sequence). The CDR3 is 15 residues long. Trimming at V came to 10 bases and at J to 4 bases, leaving 12 bases not matched to a gene. Here the CDR3 reads CATPQGGQGSDTQYF. The DNA for the CDR3 is TGTGCCACCCCTCAAGGCGGACAGGGGTCAGATACGCAGTATTTT.